These 25 T cell receptor beta chains originate from one sample sequenced in a study of blood T cell repertoires in COVID-19. The method was immunoSEQ multiplex PCR; TCRdb's version includes in-frame clones alone and lacks a portion of them. The sample consists of fewer than 200,000 clones, 81% of them appearing once. The sequenced sample consisted of peripheral blood. The receptors derive from an elderly woman with COVID-19, enrolled during active disease.

J is TRBJ2-3 and V is TRBV3-1 (or the pseudogene TRBV3-2); D is undetermined. The germline gives CDR1 LGHDT, CDR2 YNNKEL (reference sequence). The CDR3 has 15 residues. V gave up 0 bases and J gave up 3 bases, with 10 bases separating them. The CDR3 nucleotides read TGTGCCAGCAGCCAAGATCGCGTTGAGACAGATACGCAGTATTTT. This sequence encodes CASSQDRVETDTQYF.

J is TRBJ2-1 and V is TRBV5-1, with D perhaps matching TRBD2 (6 bases). The CDR3 extends over 17 amino acids. Germline CDR1 and CDR2: SGHRS and YFSETQ. V lost 0 bases and J 4 bases, leaving 17 bases between the germline ends. The CDR3, as DNA: TGCGCCAGCAGCTTGGCCCCCGGGACTGGGGGGTACAATGAGCAGTTCTTC. Translating it yields CASSLAPGTGGYNEQFF.

There are a few counts of this clone. The rearrangement joins TRBV19 to TRBJ2-3; D is ambiguous. V was shortened by 1 base and J by 7 bases, with 12 bases between the two germline ends. This CDR3 has 14 amino acids. Per germline, CDR1 LNHDA and CDR2 SQIVND (reference sequence). The chain's CDR3 is CASSIVGAPHTQYF. CDR3 bases: TGTGCCAGTAGTATAGTAGGAGCACCTCATACGCAGTATTTT.

The V call is TRBV24-1, the J call TRBJ2-5, with a tentative D call TRBD2 (5 bases). V shed 9 bases and J shed 7 bases, with 11 bases lying between them. The CDR3 spans 11 residues. Per the germline V gene, CDR1 is KGHDR and CDR2 is SFDVKD. The CDR3 loop is CATGHRGTQYF. In nucleotides, the CDR3 is TGTGCCACCGGTCATCGGGGGACCCAGTACTTC.

This chain joins TRBV21-1 and TRBJ1-1. TRBV21-1 is shown as a pseudogene. The CDR3 sequence is 18 residues long. As DNA, the CDR3 is TGTGCCAGCAGCAACCCCCTGGCGGGGGTAAGAGTGACCACTGAAGCTTTCTTT. Its translation: CASSNPLAGVRVTTEAFF.

This chain connects TRBV3-1 (or the pseudogene TRBV3-2) to TRBJ2-2; TRBD2 agrees at 7 bases. Germline lookup yields CDR1 LGHDT and CDR2 YNNKEL (reference sequence). CDR3 length: 15 amino acids. The junction had 7 bases not matched to a gene; V was cut back by 4 bases and J by 5 bases. In DNA, the CDR3 is TGTGCCAGCAGCCCCCCGGGGGGAGGAACCGGGGAGCTGTTTTTT. This gives the protein CASSPPGGGTGELFF.

The CDR3 nucleotides read TGTGCCACCAGTGATCCTACAGGGGCTTCCGGGGAGCTGTTTTTT. It translates to CATSDPTGASGELFF. The chain joins TRBV24-1 to TRBJ2-2; 7 bases fit TRBD1. The CDR3 runs to 15 residues. V shed 3 bases, J shed 6 bases, and the junction held 6 bases outside the gene matches. Per the germline V gene, CDR1 is KGHDR and CDR2 is SFDVKD.

This clone was detected once. The CDR3 is CASSPSLAGVSDTQYF. The CDR3 DNA reads TGTGCCAGCTCACCAAGCCTAGCGGGAGTGTCAGATACGCAGTATTTT. The chain joins TRBV18 to TRBJ2-3; 10 bases align to TRBD2. The V and J ends lost 2 bases and 4 bases, in that order; junction bases with no gene match: 6. The length of the CDR3 is 16 residues. Germline loops: CDR1 KGHSH, CDR2 LQKENI.

This chain links TRBV5-5 with TRBJ2-1; TRBD2 aligns across 9 bases. Germline lookup yields CDR1 SGHKS and CDR2 YYEKEE (reference sequence). V trimming: 5 bases; J trimming: 0 bases; junction bases outside the gene matches: 15. This CDR3 contains 19 residues. CDR3 sequence: CASSTPTRGGGLSYNEQFF. CDR3 coding DNA: TGTGCCAGCAGTACGCCGACTCGCGGGGGGGGTCTCTCCTACAATGAGCAGTTCTTC.

The table lists this clone with many counts. The chain uses TRBV29-1 and TRBJ2-1; D remains unclear. This CDR3 spans 14 amino acids. Trimming left V 5 bases short and J 0 bases short, with 11 bases between. Germline values: CDR1 SQVTM, CDR2 ANQGSEA. In DNA, the CDR3 is TGCAGCGTTCATCGCCCTAGCTCCTACAATGAGCAGTTCTTC. Translation gives CSVHRPSSYNEQFF.

CDR3 coding DNA: TGTGCCAGCAGCTTGGCAGGGTGGACTGAAGCTTTCTTT. It codes for CASSLAGWTEAFF. This chain connects TRBV5-4 to TRBJ1-1; tentatively, D is TRBD1 (5 bases). Germline V CDR1 and CDR2: SGHNT, YYREEE (reference sequence). Trimming pared 0 bases from V and 5 bases from J, leaving 8 bases between. This CDR3 is 13 amino acids long.

This chain connects TRBV28 to TRBJ2-4; tentatively, D is TRBD2 (6 bases). The CDR3 has 13 residues. Germline V CDR1 and CDR2: MDHEN, SYDVKM. Trimming took 7 bases from V and 9 from J, leaving 16 bases between them. CDR3: CASIGGLPGIQYF. Written as DNA, the CDR3 is TGTGCCAGCATTGGAGGGCTTCCAGGCATTCAGTACTTC.

This sequence joins TRBV6-5 and TRBJ2-3; TRBD2 agrees at 9 bases. Unmatched junction bases numbered 10, after V lost 11 bases and J lost 4 bases. Per germline, CDR1 MNHEY and CDR2 SVGAGI. The CDR3 is 14 residues long. CDR3 sequence reads: CACQREERADTQYF. The CDR3 nucleotides are TGTGCCTGCCAGCGGGAGGAGAGGGCAGATACGCAGTATTTT.

This clone appeared a few times. The chain is built from TRBV7-2 and TRBJ2-1; tentative D call: TRBD2 (5 bases). CDR1 is SGHTA, CDR2 FQGNSA, per germline. The CDR3 length is 13 residues. The V end was cut by 7 bases, the J end by 0 bases, with 7 bases between. CDR3 sequence: CASTGYSYNEQFF. The CDR3 DNA sequence: TGTGCCAGCACGGGATACTCCTACAATGAGCAGTTCTTC.

This clone was detected only once. This sequence joins TRBV20-1 and TRBJ2-1; a weak D match, TRBD1 (6 bases). V gave up 5 bases and J gave up 9 bases, with 11 bases separating them. This CDR3 has 11 residues. Looked up from germline, CDR1 is DFQATT and CDR2 is SNEGSKA (reference sequence). CDR3 DNA sequence: TGCAGTGCTGCCACAGGGATTGAGCAGTTCTTC. Protein product: CSAATGIEQFF.

V is TRBV7-9 and J is TRBJ1-1; a weak D match, TRBD1 (5 bases). CDR1 SEHNR and CDR2 FQNEAQ come from the germline V gene (reference sequence). This CDR3 comprises 15 residues. The V end was cut by 1 base, the J end by 5 bases, with 14 bases between. The CDR3 here is CASSLVGGIGTEAFF. The CDR3, as DNA: TGTGCCAGCAGCTTAGTGGGGGGAATCGGGACTGAAGCTTTCTTT. Full variable domain (remainder filled in from reference TRBV7-9 and TRBJ1-1): DTGVSQNPRHKITKRGQNVTFRCDPISEHNRLYWYRQTLGQGPEFLTYFQNEAQLEKSRLLSDRFSAERPKGSFSTLEIQRTEQGDSAMYLCASSLVGGIGTEAFFGQGTRLTVV.

The genes are TRBV19 and TRBJ1-2, with D possibly matching TRBD1 (5 bases). Germline loops: CDR1 LNHDA, CDR2 SQIVND (reference sequence). CDR3 length: 16 amino acids. V was trimmed by 3 bases and J by 4 bases, leaving 18 bases between them. CDR3 in DNA: TGTGCCAGTAGTATCATGATTGGGGCTGTCCCCTATGGCTACACCTTC. Its translation is CASSIMIGAVPYGYTF.

The chain joins TRBV7-8 to TRBJ2-3, with D maybe TRBD2 (5 bases). CDR3 length equals 17 residues. Trimming pared 3 bases from V and 0 bases from J, leaving 16 bases between. Germline V lookup: CDR1 SGHVS, CDR2 FQNEAQ. CDR3 DNA: TGTGCCAGCAGCTTTGATACTAGACTACTAAGCACAGATACGCAGTATTTT. Its translation is CASSFDTRLLSTDTQYF.

This clone has just one count. This chain links TRBV7-2 with TRBJ1-1; the D is unclear. Germline V gene sequence: CDR1 SGHTA, CDR2 FQGNSA. This CDR3 comprises 12 residues. The V end lost 7 bases, the J end lost 4 bases, and 10 bases lay between the germline ends. CDR3 in amino acids: CASTPQSTEAFF. DNA for the CDR3: TGTGCCAGCACCCCACAAAGCACTGAAGCTTTCTTT.

V and J are TRBV27 and TRBJ1-2; tentative D call: TRBD1 (5 bases). With 2 bases removed from V and 4 bases from J, the gap between germline ends came to 17 bases. This CDR3 region has 16 residues. Per the germline V gene, CDR1 is MNHEY and CDR2 is SMNVEV (reference sequence). CDR3 residues: CASSLKRVGGGYGYTF. In nucleotides, the CDR3 is TGTGCCAGCAGTTTAAAGCGCGTCGGGGGTGGCTATGGCTACACCTTC.

The gene calls are TRBV30 and TRBJ2-7, with D possibly being TRBD2 (5 bases). With 0 bases removed from V and 5 bases from J, the gap between germline ends came to 8 bases. CDR1 is GTSNPN, CDR2 SVGIG, per germline (reference sequence). The CDR3 contains 12 residues. The CDR3 protein is CAWSVRGDEQYF. CDR3 coding DNA: TGTGCCTGGAGTGTACGGGGTGACGAGCAGTACTTC.

This clone was seen a handful of times. The rearrangement joins TRBV19 to TRBJ1-5, with TRBD1 matching 9 bases. This CDR3 is 17 amino acids long. The V and J ends lost 5 bases and 4 bases, in that order; junction bases with no gene match: 12. CDR1 LNHDA and CDR2 SQIVND come from the germline V gene (reference sequence). The CDR3 DNA reads TGTGCCAGTAGTTTGCCCCTCGGGACAGGGTGGAATCAGCCCCAGCATTTT. It specifies CASSLPLGTGWNQPQHF. Filled out from reference TRBV19 and TRBJ1-5, the complete variable domain reads DGGITQSPKYLFRKEGQNVTLSCEQNLNHDAMYWYRQDPGQGLRLIYYSQIVNDFQKGDIAEGYSVSREKKESFPLTVTSAQKNPTAFYLCASSLPLGTGWNQPQHFGDGTRLSIL.

V is TRBV7-9 and J is TRBJ2-5; TRBD1 matches at 9 bases. The V and J ends lost 5 bases and 4 bases, in that order; junction bases with no gene match: 14. Germline CDR1 SEHNR, CDR2 FQNEAQ (reference sequence). The CDR3 is made up of 17 amino acids. For the CDR3, the DNA is TGTGCCAGCAGCGTAGGGGGGAGGGACAGGGAACGAGAGACCCAGTACTTC. Protein product: CASSVGGRDRERETQYF. Looking up the rest from reference TRBV7-9 and TRBJ2-5 gives the full variable domain: DTGVSQNPRHKITKRGQNVTFRCDPISEHNRLYWYRQTLGQGPEFLTYFQNEAQLEKSRLLSDRFSAERPKGSFSTLEIQRTEQGDSAMYLCASSVGGRDRERETQYFGPGTRLLVL.

This clone was detected once. The chain carries TRBV6-2 or TRBV6-3 and TRBJ2-1, with D tentatively TRBD1 (5 bases). CDR1 and CDR2 from the germline V gene are MNHEY and SVGEGT. Trimming took 1 base from V and 7 from J, leaving 11 bases between them. The CDR3 extends over 14 amino acids. CDR3 in DNA: TGTGCCAGCAGTTACTGGCAGGGTTGGAATGAGCAGTTCTTC. Its protein is CASSYWQGWNEQFF.

CDR3 sequence (DNA): TGTGCCAGCAGCTTTCCCGGCCAAGAGACCCAGTACTTC. Translation: CASSFPGQETQYF. The chain combines TRBV5-5 with TRBJ2-5, with D hard to call. This CDR3 spans 13 amino acids. Germline CDR1 reads SGHKS; CDR2 reads YYEKEE (reference sequence). V was clipped by 2 bases and J by 1 base, with 6 bases between them. The complete variable domain, with remaining parts taken from reference TRBV5-5 and TRBJ2-5, reads DAGVTQSPTHLIKTRGQQVTLRCSPISGHKSVSWYQQVLGQGPQFIFQYYEKEERGRGNFPDRFSARQFPNYSSELNVNALLLGDSALYLCASSFPGQETQYFGPGTRLLVL.